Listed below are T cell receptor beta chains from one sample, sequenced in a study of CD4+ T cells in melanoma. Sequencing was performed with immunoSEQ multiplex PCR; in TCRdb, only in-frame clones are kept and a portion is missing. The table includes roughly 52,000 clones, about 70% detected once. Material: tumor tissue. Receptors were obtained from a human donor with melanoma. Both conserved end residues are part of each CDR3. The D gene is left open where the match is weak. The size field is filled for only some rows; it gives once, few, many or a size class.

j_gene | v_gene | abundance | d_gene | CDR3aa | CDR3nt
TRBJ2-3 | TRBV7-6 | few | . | CASSLRGALTDTQYF | TGTGCCAGCAGCCTGCGCGGGGCGCTCACAGATACGCAGTATTTT
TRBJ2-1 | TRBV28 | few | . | CASSSGTVDEQFF | TGTGCCAGCAGCTCCGGGACTGTCGATGAGCAGTTCTTC
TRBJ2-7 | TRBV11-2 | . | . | CASSRAYEQYF | TGTGCCAGCAGCCGGGCCTACGAGCAGTACTTC
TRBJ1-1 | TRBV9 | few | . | CASSASGSTEAFF | TGTGCCAGCAGCGCCTCAGGGTCCACTGAAGCTTTCTTT
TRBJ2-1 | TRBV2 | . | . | CASAGNYNEQFF | TGTGCCAGTGCCGGGAACTACAATGAGCAGTTCTTC
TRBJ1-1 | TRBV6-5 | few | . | CASSYSWVMNTEAFF | TGTGCCAGCAGTTACTCTTGGGTTATGAACACTGAAGCTTTCTTT
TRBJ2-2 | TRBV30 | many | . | CAWTGLTGELFF | TGTGCCTGGACAGGACTCACCGGGGAGCTGTTTTTT
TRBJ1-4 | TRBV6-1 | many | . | CASSEVFLPTNEKLFF | TGTGCCAGCAGTGAAGTTTTCCTGCCAACTAATGAAAAACTGTTTTTT
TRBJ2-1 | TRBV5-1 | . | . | CASSTTGVQFF | TGCGCCAGCAGCACCACCGGCGTGCAGTTCTTC
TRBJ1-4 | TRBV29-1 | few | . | CSVDTGPASPKLFF | TGCAGCGTTGATACCGGCCCAGCCTCTCCAAAACTGTTTTTT
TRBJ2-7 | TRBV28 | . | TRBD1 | CASSRGFRDRVYEQYF | TGTGCCAGCAGTCGGGGCTTTCGGGACAGGGTGTACGAGCAGTACTTC
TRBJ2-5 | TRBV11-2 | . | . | CASSRWETQYF | TGTGCCAGCAGCCGTTGGGAGACCCAGTACTTC
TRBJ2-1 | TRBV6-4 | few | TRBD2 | CASSVGSGAGNEQFF | TGTGCCAGCAGTGTAGGTAGCGGGGCCGGCAATGAGCAGTTCTTC
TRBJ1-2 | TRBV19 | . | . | CASRTTENYGYTF | TGTGCCAGTAGAACGACGGAGAACTATGGCTACACCTTC
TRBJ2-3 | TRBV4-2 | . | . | CASSRVLNTDTQYF | TGTGCCAGCAGCCGAGTACTGAACACAGATACGCAGTATTTT
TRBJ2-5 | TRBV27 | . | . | CASMMKKTQYF | TGTGCCAGCATGATGAAAAAGACCCAGTACTTC
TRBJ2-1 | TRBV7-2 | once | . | CASSLGSTDNEQFF | TGTGCCAGCAGCTTAGGTTCTACCGACAATGAGCAGTTCTTC
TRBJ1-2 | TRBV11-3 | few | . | CASSVCWGASNYGYTF | TGTGCCAGCAGCGTATGCTGGGGGGCGTCTAACTATGGCTACACCTTC
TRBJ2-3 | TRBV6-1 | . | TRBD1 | CASSEPGTGTDTQYF | TGTGCCAGCAGTGAACCGGGGACAGGGACAGATACGCAGTATTTT
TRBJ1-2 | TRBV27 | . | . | CASSLVWGSKMDGYTF | TGTGCCAGCAGTTTAGTTTGGGGCAGCAAGATGGATGGCTACACCTTC
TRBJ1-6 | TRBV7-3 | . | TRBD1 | CASSEGGGGLTPLHF | TGTGCCAGCAGCGAAGGGGGCGGGGGTTTGACACCCCTCCACTTT
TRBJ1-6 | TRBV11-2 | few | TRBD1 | CASSLGDSPNSPLHF | TGTGCCAGCAGCTTAGGGGACAGCCCTAATTCACCCCTCCACTTT
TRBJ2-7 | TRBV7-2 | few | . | CASSHLFRGARDEQYF | TGTGCCAGCAGCCACCTTTTTCGGGGGGCCAGAGACGAGCAGTACTTC
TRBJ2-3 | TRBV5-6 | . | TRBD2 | CASSLRAGTGDTQYF | TGTGCCAGCAGCTTGAGAGCGGGGACGGGAGATACGCAGTATTTT
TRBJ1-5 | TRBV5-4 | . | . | CASSLFQPQHF | TGTGCCAGCAGCTTGTTTCAGCCCCAGCATTTT
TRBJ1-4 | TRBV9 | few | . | CASSSDVGREEKLFF | TGTGCCAGCAGCTCGGACGTTGGGAGAGAGGAAAAACTGTTTTTT
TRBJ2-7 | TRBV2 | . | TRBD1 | CASSARQGAYEQYF | TGTGCCAGCAGTGCACGACAGGGAGCCTACGAGCAGTACTTC